This is a list of T cell receptor beta chains from one sample in a study of blood T cell repertoires in COVID-19. The protocol was immunoSEQ multiplex PCR, while the TCRdb copy is restricted to in-frame clones and leaves out a portion. The repertoire holds approximately 300,000 clones, with 80% to 85% as singletons. The sequenced sample consisted of peripheral blood. The source of these receptors is a person between 65 and 79 years old with COVID-19, enrolled during active disease. Each CDR3 is given with its conserved first and last residue. D genes are given only for firm matches. Where a row states a size, it is once, few, many or the class of an expanded clone; other rows omit it.

abundance,d_gene,v_gene,j_gene,CDR3nt,CDR3aa
NA,TRBD2,TRBV7-8,TRBJ2-5,TGTGCCAGCAGCGCAAAAGCGGGGCCCGAAGAGACCCAGTACTTC,CASSAKAGPEETQYF
NA,NA,TRBV25-1,TRBJ2-7,TGTGCCAGCAGCATCGTGGGACAAGCCTACGAGCAGTACTTC,CASSIVGQAYEQYF
NA,TRBD1,TRBV6-5,TRBJ1-4,TGTGCCAGCAGAGGGACAGGTACTGAAAAACTGTTTTTT,CASRGTGTEKLFF
NA,NA,TRBV7-8,TRBJ2-2,TGTGCCAGCAGCTTAGTAGGTGGGAGACTAGAACGAGGGGAGCTGTTTTTT,CASSLVGGRLERGELFF
few,TRBD2,TRBV7-3,TRBJ2-5,TGTGCCAGCAGTTTAGCGGGGGGGGCCGTAGAGACCCAGTACTTC,CASSLAGGAVETQYF
NA,TRBD2,TRBV7-3,TRBJ2-1,TGTGCCAGCACCAATAACCCGGGGGGTAATACGAATGAGCAGTTCTTC,CASTNNPGGNTNEQFF
NA,NA,TRBV3-1/TRBV3-2,TRBJ2-5,TGTGCCAGCGCACGGAGGGGGGGGGAGACCCAGTACTTC,CASARRGGETQYF
NA,TRBD1,TRBV28,TRBJ1-2,TGTGCCAGCAGACCCCCGACGGGGACAGGGGTCTATGGCTACACCTTC,CASRPPTGTGVYGYTF
NA,NA,TRBV6-5,TRBJ2-5,TGTGCCAGCAGCGGGTGGGAGGAGACCCAGTACTTC,CASSGWEETQYF
few,NA,TRBV7-3,TRBJ2-3,TGTGCCAGCAGCTTAGATGGCGGGGGCACAGATACGCAGTATTTT,CASSLDGGGTDTQYF
NA,TRBD1,TRBV28,TRBJ1-5,TGTGCCAGCAGTTTAAGGGGGGACAGGGGTTGGGGTAATCAGCCCCAGCATTTT,CASSLRGDRGWGNQPQHF
NA,NA,TRBV6-2/TRBV6-3,TRBJ1-2,TGTGCCAGCAGTTACTTCAGGGCCGACAGGAACTATGGCTACACCTTC,CASSYFRADRNYGYTF
NA,NA,TRBV4-1,TRBJ1-1,TGCGCCAGCAGCCAAGAGTGGGGCCAGAACACTGAAGCTTTCTTT,CASSQEWGQNTEAFF
NA,TRBD2,TRBV3-1/TRBV3-2,TRBJ2-7,TGTGCCAGCAGCCAAGATCGGGCGGGGGGAACCTACGAGCAGTACTTC,CASSQDRAGGTYEQYF